This TCR beta chain was identified in a study of memory CD4+ T cells and cytomegalovirus serostatus. The sort gate was single viable CD3+CD4+CD8-CD45RO+ cells for memory CD4+ T cells. Serum IgG to CMV pp150, pp28, p38 and p52 defined serostatus. Germline V gene data show CDR1 as SGHRS and CDR2 as YFSETQ. With V trimmed by 2 bases and J by 1 base, 11 bases remained unmatched. The CDR3 contains 19 residues. The assay was immunoSEQ multiplex PCR, and TCRdb's table has in-frame clones only and misses some. Found here are about 67,000 clones, 60% to 85% of them singletons; the top ten hold around 4.5%. The clonotype comes from an adult in good health and CMV-seropositive. Specimen: memory CD4+ T cells from blood. The V gene is TRBV5-1, the J gene TRBJ2-5; 13 nucleotides align to TRBD2. The CDR3 here is CASSLSGTSGTGGQETQYF. CDR3 nucleotide sequence: TGCGCCAGCAGCTTATCCGGGACTAGCGGGACCGGGGGCCAAGAGACCCAGTACTTC.